These T cell receptor beta chains were read from a single sample in a study of blood T cells in healthy people across ages. TCRdb re-derived calls from the 5' RACE reads in MiXCR, one entry per CDR3 protein. The sample has around 520,000 distinct CDR3 sequences; roughly a quarter are singletons. Another study also made use of these data, one on T cells of mothers and their children.

The sample was blood. Receptors were obtained from a boy younger than 10 in good health. Both conserved end residues are part of each CDR3. The D gene is left open where the match is weak. Where a row states a size, it is once, few, many or the class of an expanded clone; other rows omit it.

TRBV7-9	TRBJ2-7	-	-	TGTGCCAGCAGCCGAGCTCCCCGGTCCTACGAGCAGTACTTC	CASSRAPRSYEQYF
TRBV2	TRBJ1-1	-	-	TGTGCCAGCAGTGGAGGGGGTATGACTGAAGCTTTCTTT	CASSGGGMTEAFF
TRBV25-1	TRBJ2-3	few	-	TGTGCCAGCGGGGGGGGACATCAGTATTTT	CASGGGHQYF
TRBV20-1	TRBJ1-1	-	TRBD1	TGCAGTGCTAGCGAATCGGACAGGGGGAACACTGAAGCTTTCTTT	CSASESDRGNTEAFF
TRBV12-3/TRBV12-4	TRBJ1-2	many	TRBD1	TGTGCCAGCTCTCGGGACAGTTATGGCTACACCTTC	CASSRDSYGYTF
TRBV6-1	TRBJ1-4	-	TRBD1	TGTGCCAGCAGTGATACGGCAGGGGGTAGGGAAAAACTGTTTTTT	CASSDTAGGREKLFF
TRBV12-3/TRBV12-4	TRBJ2-7	-	TRBD2	TGTGCCAGCAGTGCCCGGGGACTAGCGGGAGTCATCGCGTACGAGCAGTACTTC	CASSARGLAGVIAYEQYF
TRBV27	TRBJ2-7	few	-	TGTGCCAGCAGTTTAAATGGGGTAGACCCATACGAGCAGTACTTC	CASSLNGVDPYEQYF
TRBV12-3/TRBV12-4	TRBJ2-3	few	-	TGTGCCAGCAGTTTAGACAGACAAGTAGATACGCAGTATTTT	CASSLDRQVDTQYF
TRBV12-3/TRBV12-4	TRBJ2-5	few	TRBD2	TGTGCCAGCAGTCTGGGGGGGATAGCCGATAAGGAGACCCAGTACTTC	CASSLGGIADKETQYF
TRBV7-9	TRBJ2-5	-	TRBD2	TGTGCCAGCAGCCGTGGACTAGCGGGAGATGAGACCCAGTACTTC	CASSRGLAGDETQYF
TRBV20-1	TRBJ1-1	few	-	TGCAGTGCTAGAGGACGTCGGATCTTGAACACTGAAGCTTTCTTT	CSARGRRILNTEAFF
TRBV30	TRBJ2-2	-	-	TGTGCCTGGAGCGGACAGCTGAACACCGGGGAGCTGTTTTTT	CAWSGQLNTGELFF
TRBV3-1	TRBJ2-1	-	-	TGTGCCAGCAGCCAAGTCGGACAAGGTTTCTATGAGCAGTTCTTC	CASSQVGQGFYEQFF
TRBV29-1	TRBJ2-5	-	-	TGCAGCGTTGACCGCGACTCCGGCCAGTACTTC	CSVDRDSGQYF
TRBV28	TRBJ2-7	-	-	TGTGCCAGCAGTTTTGAGTGGCGGAGGAGCTCCTACGAGCAGTACTTC	CASSFEWRRSSYEQYF
TRBV7-3	TRBJ2-1	-	-	TGTGCCAGCAGCAAACGGGGGAAGAGCTCCTACAATGAGCAGTTCTTC	CASSKRGKSSYNEQFF
TRBV4-1	TRBJ2-7	few	-	TGCGCCAGCAGCCAACCCCGAGGGGGGAGCTCCTACGAGCAGTACTTC	CASSQPRGGSSYEQYF
TRBV14	TRBJ2-5	-	TRBD2	TGTGCCAGCAGCCAAGAGCGGGGGGGCGGTGAGACCCAGTACTTC	CASSQERGGGETQYF
TRBV5-1	TRBJ2-1	-	TRBD2	TGCGCCAGCAGCTTGGCCGGGGGAGGGCCCAATGAGCAGTTCTTC	CASSLAGGGPNEQFF
TRBV5-1	TRBJ2-1	few	TRBD2	TGCGCCAGCAGCTCGGGGACTAGCCTGAATGAGCAGTTCTTC	CASSSGTSLNEQFF
TRBV12-5	TRBJ2-5	-	TRBD2	TGTGCTAGTGGTGAAGCGGGGGGGAGGCAAGAGACCCAGTACTTC	CASGEAGGRQETQYF
TRBV12-3/TRBV12-4	TRBJ2-1	-	-	TGTGCCAGCGGGGGGCGATACAATGAGCAGTTCTTC	CASGGRYNEQFF